This note documents a single TCR beta chain sequence. Its target antigen remains unknown. There are no base qualities to consult, and no much larger clone falls within one base. Trimming takes 6 bases from V and 1 base from J, and the germline ends sit 8 bases apart. The germline V gene encodes CDR1 SQVTM and CDR2 ANQGSEA. The CDR3 spans 12 residues, from the cysteine through the phenylalanine. The read is trimmed to its CDR3 DNA, 36 bases read in frame from base 1. Library preparation used the immunoSEQ multiplex PCR assay. RNA was extracted from all samples and reverse transcribed into cDNA as template for TCR sequencing. SuperScript III was used for first-strand cDNA synthesis, primed with a 2:1 mix of oligo-dT and random hexamers. Amplification bias was assessed with a synthetic immune receptor repertoire, and residual bias was removed computationally. Turning to the authors' computational methods: Raw reads were preprocessed to remove errors, and CDR3 was defined according to IMGT conventions as the region from the conserved cysteine to phenylalanine. Clonality was computed as 1 minus the Shannon entropy, with the entropy normalized by log2 of the number of productive unique TCRs. CD4 or CD8 identity of scalp clones was inferred by cross-referencing scalp TCRbeta sequences with sorted blood CD4 and CD8 repertoires. This immuneACCESS table, as held by TCRdb, lists in-frame sequences with V and J called but not all clones. Of the missing ones, under half trace to an unresolved V gene in checked studies; the others have no known cause. D and trimming were read from the DNA, whereas the V and J calls and clone size are those reported in that table. The sample includes roughly 140,000 clones, with around 55% observed a single time. Roughly a fifth of the sample belongs to the ten largest clones.

This sample is drawn from a study of CD8+ T cells in alopecia areata (dated by TCRdb to the late 2010s). About the investigation overall: Treated patients were enrolled in an open-label pilot trial of oral tofacitinib at 5 to 10 mg twice daily for moderate-to-severe alopecia areata. In humans, TCRbeta sequencing was performed on scalp tissue and on sorted CD4+ and CD8+ peripheral blood T cells from healthy controls and from patients with patchy or totalis/universalis alopecia areata. RNA was extracted with the PAXgene miRNA kit for fixed scalp, the miRNeasy kit for PBMCs, and the RNeasy kit for mouse skin. Scalp clonality was compared among normal scalp (n=4), patchy alopecia areata scalp (n=8), and alopecia totalis/universalis scalp (n=8). High-throughput TCRbeta sequencing was used to examine T cell clonal expansion in alopecia areata in both the C3H/HeJ mouse model and human patients. Patients received tofacitinib for 6 to 18 months and were then followed off drug for 6 months to check for delayed response and recurrence. Patients on tofacitinib were biopsied at baseline and after 4 and 24 weeks of treatment, and several of the patients also had a later scalp biopsy. TCRbeta CDR3 regions were amplified by immunoSEQ multiplex PCR with 35 Vbeta forward and 13 Jbeta reverse primers. Overall results and qualifications from the work: Compared with normal scalp, lesional scalp had higher clonality and more expanded CD8+ clones, particularly in alopecia totalis/universalis, a pattern that suggests antigenic drive. Compared with mice, TCR sequences shared between patients were less clear, possibly partly because of HLA diversity across the patient population. Scalp TCR repertoire analysis is complicated because resident alphabeta T cells in normal human skin are also sequenced, whereas mouse skin is dominated by gammadelta T cells.

The time point label for this specimen denotes: baseline before oral tofacitinib. From alopecia areata patients, peripheral blood was collected along with lesional scalp punch biopsies. PBMCs were isolated by density centrifugation and stained for CD3, CD4 and CD8, and CD4+ and CD8+ T cells were sorted on a FACSAria. The sequencing here drew on CD8+ T cells sorted from blood, taken at week 0. The sequence links TRBV29-1 to TRBJ2-3; 5 matching bases give a weak D call of TRBD2. The receptor was derived from a human donor with alopecia areata. The sequenced DNA is TGCAGCGTATGGGGAGGCACAGATACGCAGTATTTT. This is translated as CSVWGGTDTQYF.